This T cell receptor (beta chain) was sequenced during a study of blood T cell repertoires in COVID-19. Study information: The United States, Italy and Spain were the sources of the acute and convalescent COVID-19 samples.

Trimming removed 6 bases at V and 8 bases at J, with 20 bases between. CDR3 length: 15 amino acids. CDR1 is KGHSH and CDR2 is LQKENI in the germline V gene. Authors' methods: Estimates of nucleated cell counts were drawn from the amplification of reference gene primers. Data came from immunoSEQ multiplex PCR; TCRdb stores just in-frame clones and leaves some out. V and J calls and clone size come straight from that table; D and trimming were deduced from the DNA. The sample has around 500,000 clones; around 87% are singletons. Participants' own reports of clinical history determined their cohort assignment. Before being deemed recovered, Cohort 3 donors had two negative PCRs, clearance, or symptom resolution.

Sequencing was performed on PBMCs or T cells enriched from blood (not recorded which). The sequence came from a woman aged 40 to 50 who had recovered from COVID-19. The J gene is TRBJ1-3, the V gene TRBV18; D possibly corresponds to TRBD1 (6 bases). The DNA for the CDR3 is TGTGCCAGCTCCCCCAGGGGAGGGAAGGAAGACACCATATATTTT. Encoded protein: CASSPRGGKEDTIYF. The variable domain in full, with the rest retrieved from reference TRBV18 and TRBJ1-3, is NAGVMQNPRHLVRRRGQEARLRCSPMKGHSHVYWYRQLPEEGLKFMVYLQKENIIDESGMPKERFSAEFPKEGPSILRIQQVVRGDSAAYFCASSPRGGKEDTIYFGEGSWLTVV.